The next 22 T cell receptor beta chains were all read from a single sample in a study of shared clonotypes between healthy human individuals (dated by TCRdb to the early 2020s). Library preparation used the immunoSEQ multiplex PCR assay. TCRdb re-hosts the immuneACCESS table, in-frame sequences only. Its copies lack some clones; in the studies checked, an unresolved V gene accounts for under half of them, and the cause for the rest is not known. The sample table contains roughly 2.2 million clones; only one count was recorded for about 90% of them. Approximately 0.41% of the sample is held by the ten biggest clonotypes. Specimen: naive CD4+ T cells from PBMCs. What this sample's cell subset or site label stands for: CD45RA+ positively selected. These receptors were taken from a man aged 18 to 30 in good health. Some clones in this sample may be carry-over from other donors' samples.

As for this clone: The sample carries other DNA sequences with the same CDR3. The chain combines TRBV7-2 with TRBJ2-1; D gene uncertain. The CDR3 covers 12 residues. Germline assignment: CDR1 SGHTA and CDR2 FQGNSA. Trimming stripped 3 bases from V and 6 bases from J, with 6 bases between. CDR3 amino acids: CASSFQGNEQFF. The DNA for the CDR3 is TGTGCCAGCAGCTTTCAAGGCAATGAGCAGTTCTTC.

This rearrangement joins TRBV29-1 to TRBJ2-2; TRBD2 agrees at 11 bases. The CDR3 is 15 amino acids. Trimming at V came to 2 bases and at J to 6 bases, leaving 5 bases not matched to a gene. In germline, CDR1 is SQVTM, CDR2 ANQGSEA. For the CDR3, the DNA is TGCAGCGTTGAAAAAACTAGCGGGAGAGCCGGGGAGCTGTTTTTT. Protein: CSVEKTSGRAGELFF.

The rearrangement joins TRBV19 to TRBJ2-1, with 10 bases aligning to TRBD2. V shed 8 bases and J 6 bases; nucleotides not matched to a gene: 10. Germline V lookup: CDR1 LNHDA, CDR2 SQIVND (reference sequence). The CDR3 runs 15 residues. The CDR3 reads CASGLAGVWANEQFF. The CDR3, as DNA: TGTGCCAGTGGCCTAGCGGGAGTATGGGCCAATGAGCAGTTCTTC.

This clone was picked up one time. This chain joins TRBV9 and TRBJ2-6, with 7 bases lining up with TRBD2. The CDR3 runs 18 residues. The germline gives CDR1 SGDLS, CDR2 YYNGEE. J lost 4 bases, V lost 0 bases, and 10 bases had no gene match. The CDR3, as DNA: TGTGCCAGCAGCGTAGCTAAAGGCGGGAGCTCAGGGGCCAACGTCCTGACTTTC. It codes for CASSVAKGGSSGANVLTF.

The chain joins TRBV5-5 to TRBJ2-1; weak D call: TRBD2 (5 bases). In germline, CDR1 is SGHKS, CDR2 YYEKEE (reference sequence). The CDR3 runs to 14 residues. Trimming left V 2 bases short and J 5 bases short, with 11 bases between. CDR3 sequence reads: CASSFYATNNEQFF. As DNA, the CDR3 is TGTGCCAGCAGCTTTTATGCGACTAACAATGAGCAGTTCTTC.

This clone was picked up one time. The V and J genes are TRBV2 and TRBJ2-1, with a tentative D call TRBD1 (5 bases). This CDR3 contains 13 residues. V was pared by 4 bases and J by 6 bases, with 10 bases between. Germline CDR1 SNHLY, CDR2 FYNNEI. The CDR3 spells CASSVGLGNEQFF. The CDR3 nucleotides are TGTGCCAGCAGTGTGGGGCTAGGCAATGAGCAGTTCTTC.

The chain joins TRBV10-3 to TRBJ2-3; TRBD1 matches 8 bases. V shed 7 bases and J 1 base; nucleotides not matched to a gene: 1. There are 13 residues in the CDR3. Germline V gene sequence: CDR1 ENHRY, CDR2 SYGVKD. The CDR3 protein is CAIKTGGTDTQYF. CDR3 sequence (DNA): TGTGCCATCAAGACAGGGGGCACAGATACGCAGTATTTT.

This clone was detected once. The J gene is TRBJ2-1, the V gene TRBV28; D uncertain. Germline CDR1 reads MDHEN; CDR2 reads SYDVKM. The ends were cut back, 5 bases at V and 6 bases at J, with 14 bases in the middle. The CDR3 is made up of 14 amino acids. The DNA for the CDR3 is TGTGCCAGCAGTGCTCTCGGGCGCCCCAATGAGCAGTTCTTC. The encoded protein is CASSALGRPNEQFF.

This rearrangement joins TRBV6-1 to TRBJ2-5, with 13 bases fitting TRBD2. V dropped 7 bases and J dropped 5; count of bases not matched to a gene: 7. The length of the CDR3 is 15 residues. CDR1 is MNHNS and CDR2 is SASEGT in the germline V gene. The CDR3 here is CASNTGTSGKETQYF. The CDR3 DNA sequence: TGTGCCAGCAACACCGGGACTAGCGGGAAGGAGACCCAGTACTTC.

This clone has a handful of counts. The chain uses TRBV14 and TRBJ2-7; 9 bases align to TRBD1. V gave up 4 bases and J gave up 2 bases; unmatched junction bases: 3. Germline lookup yields CDR1 SGHDN and CDR2 FVKESK. CDR3 length: 14 residues. The CDR3 reads CASSRGTGTYEQYF. The CDR3, as DNA: TGTGCCAGCAGCCGCGGGACAGGGACCTACGAGCAGTACTTC.

This chain uses TRBV6-5 with TRBJ1-2; 9 positions agree with TRBD1. CDR1 and CDR2 (germline): MNHEY, SVGAGI. The CDR3 has 15 residues. Trimming removed 0 bases from V and 8 bases from J; junction bases left unmatched: 7. Written as DNA, the CDR3 is TGTGCCAGCAGTTACTCGTTATGGGACAGGGTGGGCTACACCTTC. Its protein product is CASSYSLWDRVGYTF.

This rearrangement joins TRBV11-2 to TRBJ2-3; no firm D call. The CDR3 is 13 residues long. Germline V CDR1 and CDR2: SGHAT, FQNNGV. V was cut by 2 bases and J by 1 base, with 4 bases left in between. The CDR3 sequence is CASSLSGTDTQYF. CDR3 DNA: TGTGCCAGCAGCTTATCTGGCACAGATACGCAGTATTTT.

A single count supports this clone. The V and J genes are TRBV19 and TRBJ1-2, with D maybe TRBD1 (5 bases). The germline V gene has CDR1 LNHDA and CDR2 SQIVND (reference sequence). V was trimmed by 6 bases and J by 6 bases, leaving 20 bases between them. The CDR3 length is 15 residues. Written as DNA, the CDR3 is TGTGCCAGTAGCCCTCGCGGGGACCCCTTCGATGGCTACACCTTC. This translates into CASSPRGDPFDGYTF.

The chain joins TRBV18 to TRBJ2-1; 9 bases match TRBD1. The length of the CDR3 is 15 residues. J gave up 2 bases and V 5 bases, and 4 bases lay outside the gene matches. Germline loops: CDR1 KGHSH, CDR2 LQKENI. Here the CDR3 reads CASSATGGAYNEQFF. The DNA of the CDR3 is TGTGCCAGCTCAGCGACAGGGGGAGCCTACAATGAGCAGTTCTTC.

V and J are TRBV6-5 and TRBJ1-4, with 11 positions matching TRBD1. Germline CDR1 reads MNHEY; CDR2 reads SVGAGI. V lost 5 bases to trimming and J lost 8 bases; unmatched junction nucleotides: 4. The CDR3 is 14 amino acids. CDR3 sequence reads: CASSRTGGLEKLFF. CDR3 in DNA: TGTGCCAGCAGTCGGACAGGGGGCCTGGAAAAACTGTTTTTT.

The chain couples TRBV11-2 to TRBJ2-2; possible D gene TRBD1, 5 bases. Trimming removed 1 base at V and 5 bases at J, with 17 bases between. Germline V lookup: CDR1 SGHAT, CDR2 FQNNGV. The CDR3 runs 17 residues. For the CDR3, the DNA is TGTGCCAGCAGCTTAGGCACGTGGCAGGGAAGGACCGGGGAGCTGTTTTTT. Translating it yields CASSLGTWQGRTGELFF.

The rearrangement links TRBV7-6 to TRBJ2-3; D may be TRBD2 (6 bases). The germline V gene encodes CDR1 SGHVS and CDR2 FNYEAQ. The CDR3 consists of 15 residues. Trimming took 1 base from V and 4 from J, leaving 12 bases between them. The CDR3 sequence: CASSLDGGKADTQYF. The DNA of the CDR3 is TGTGCCAGCAGCTTAGACGGCGGGAAGGCAGATACGCAGTATTTT.

This chain connects TRBV10-1 to TRBJ2-3; possible D gene TRBD1, 5 bases. The ends were cut back, 9 bases at V and 0 bases at J, with 16 bases in the middle. The CDR3 runs to 15 residues. The germline CDR1 and CDR2 sequences are WNHNN and SYGVQD (reference sequence). The CDR3 DNA sequence: TGCGCCAGTTCCTGGACAAAAGAAAGCACAGATACGCAGTATTTT. Its protein product is CASSWTKESTDTQYF.

This sequence joins TRBV4-3 and TRBJ2-7, with D tentatively TRBD2 (5 bases). With 1 base removed from V and 1 base from J, the gap between germline ends came to 14 bases. The CDR3 extends over 16 amino acids. Germline V CDR1 and CDR2: LGHNA, YSLEER. CDR3 coding DNA: TGCGCCAGCAGCCAAGTCTATGGACTGAGGTCCTACGAGCAGTACTTC. Translation: CASSQVYGLRSYEQYF.

The chain combines TRBV19 with TRBJ1-1; 8 positions match TRBD1. V shed 1 base and J 0 bases; nucleotides not matched to a gene: 1. The CDR3 spans 15 residues. Germline V gives CDR1 LNHDA, CDR2 SQIVND (reference sequence). Here the CDR3 reads CASSIGTGLNTEAFF. CDR3 nucleotides: TGTGCCAGTAGTATAGGGACAGGGTTGAACACTGAAGCTTTCTTT.

This chain joins TRBV7-3 and TRBJ2-3; 11 bases agree with TRBD2. Germline CDR1 SGHTA, CDR2 FQGTGA. This CDR3 region has 16 residues. V trimming: 4 bases; J trimming: 8 bases; junction bases outside the gene matches: 11. The CDR3 sequence: CASSSSGLAGGSTQYF. The DNA of the CDR3 is TGTGCCAGCAGCTCGAGCGGGCTAGCGGGAGGTAGTACGCAGTATTTT.

The chain uses TRBV25-1 and TRBJ1-6; TRBD1 agrees at 11 bases. The germline V gene encodes CDR1 MGHDK and CDR2 SYGVNS. Trimming took 1 base from V and 7 from J; bases not matched to a gene: 6. CDR3 length: 17 residues. In DNA form, the CDR3 reads TGTGCCAGCAGTGAATGGACAGGGGGCGCGAAAAATTCACCCCTCCACTTT. Amino acids: CASSEWTGGAKNSPLHF.